These 27 T cell receptor beta chains originate from one sample sequenced in a study of response to subunit inactivated influenza vaccine. TCRdb re-called the RT-PCR reads through MiXCR, storing one row per CDR3 protein. The sample consists of 500,000 to 600,000 distinct CDR3 sequences, 10% to 15% of them appearing once. The material sequenced was PBMCs from blood, taken roughly 46 days after vaccination. All receptors come from a man aged 45 to 65 who received an inactivated influenza vaccine.

There are a few counts of this clonotype. V is TRBV20-1 and J is TRBJ2-7; D may correspond to TRBD1 or TRBD2 (6 bases each). Germline assignment: CDR1 DFQATT and CDR2 SNEGSKA (reference sequence). Trimming shortened V by 0 bases and J by 1 base, and 13 bases separated the two germline ends. CDR3 length: 15 residues. The CDR3 is CSARDFGGHSYEQYF. The CDR3 region has the DNA TGCAGTGCTAGAGATTTCGGGGGCCATTCCTACGAGCAGTACTTC.

The chain combines TRBV27 with TRBJ2-7; D remains ambiguous. Per the germline V gene, CDR1 is MNHEY and CDR2 is SMNVEV (reference sequence). This CDR3 contains 15 residues. Trimming cost V 3 bases and J 4 bases, with 16 bases left between them. CDR3 protein: CASSLGLGRSYEQYF. CDR3 sequence (DNA): TGTGCCAGCAGTTTGGGCCTAGGTAGATCTTACGAGCAGTACTTC.

The chain combines TRBV12-3 or TRBV12-4 with TRBJ2-2; D perhaps matches TRBD1 (6 bases). There are 14 residues in the CDR3. The ends were cut back, 8 bases at V and 1 base at J, with 11 bases in the middle. The CDR3, as DNA: TGTGCCAGCGGGAAGACAGGGAACACCGGGGAGCTGTTTTTT. Encoded protein: CASGKTGNTGELFF.

As DNA, the CDR3 is TGCAGTGCTAGAGCGGGTTCCAACAATGAGCAGTTCTTC. Protein: CSARAGSNNEQFF. This rearrangement joins TRBV20-1 to TRBJ2-1; D gene ambiguous. The CDR3 is made up of 13 amino acids. The V and J ends lost 1 base and 5 bases respectively, with 9 bases between them. CDR1 and CDR2 (germline): DFQATT, SNEGSKA (reference sequence).

The table lists this clonotype with many counts. DNA of the CDR3: TGCAGCGTTGAAGATCCTAGCGGGAGATCTAGCACAGATACGCAGTATTTT. Translated, it gives CSVEDPSGRSSTDTQYF. The V gene is TRBV29-1, the J gene TRBJ2-3; 10 bases align to TRBD2. The CDR3 contains 17 residues. The V gene's germline CDR1 is SQVTM and CDR2 ANQGSEA. Unmatched junction bases numbered 6, after V lost 0 bases and J lost 0 bases.

This chain uses TRBV20-1 with TRBJ2-5; tentative D call: TRBD2 (6 bases). The CDR3 length is 14 residues. Trimming removed 6 bases from V and 1 base from J, with 15 bases in between. In germline, CDR1 is DFQATT, CDR2 SNEGSKA (reference sequence). The CDR3 spells CSARLVRGQETQYF. In DNA, the CDR3 is TGCAGTGCAAGACTAGTTCGGGGCCAAGAGACCCAGTACTTC.

V gene TRBV4-3 combines with J gene TRBJ1-3, with D unresolved. Per the germline V gene, CDR1 is LGHNA and CDR2 is YSLEER. Trimming left V 0 bases short and J 0 bases short, with 9 bases between. The length of the CDR3 is 16 residues. CDR3 nucleotides: TGCGCCAGCAGCCAAGATTGGGCGAACTCTGGAAACACCATATATTTT. Translating gives CASSQDWANSGNTIYF.

The CDR3 nucleotides read TGTGCCAGCAGCTTTACCCAGAGTAACTATGGCTACACCTTC. This gives the protein CASSFTQSNYGYTF. The gene calls are TRBV7-9 and TRBJ1-2; D unclear. V was cut by 3 bases and J by 1 base, with 9 bases left in between. CDR3 size: 14 residues. From germline, CDR1 is SEHNR and CDR2 FQNEAQ (reference sequence).

This clonotype was seen many times. The chain employs TRBV12-3 or TRBV12-4 and TRBJ2-1; D not certain. This CDR3 has 16 residues. V gave up 1 base and J gave up 0 bases, with 10 bases separating them. CDR3 residues: CASSLDGRSSYNEQFF. In DNA, the CDR3 is TGTGCCAGCAGTTTAGACGGAAGGAGCTCCTACAATGAGCAGTTCTTC.

Only a few counts were recorded for this clonotype. This chain uses TRBV6-2 or TRBV6-3 with TRBJ1-2; D is unclear. The V gene's germline CDR1 is MNHEY and CDR2 SVGEGT. There are 12 residues in the CDR3. V lost 0 bases, J lost 6 bases, and 5 bases lay in between. CDR3 bases: TGTGCCAGCAGTTACTCCTGGGATGGCTACACCTTC. Translating it yields CASSYSWDGYTF.

This clonotype was seen a few times. V gene TRBV20-1 combines with J gene TRBJ2-7; the D call may be TRBD1 or TRBD2 (5 bases each). V was pared by 2 bases and J by 6 bases, with 17 bases between. The CDR3 extends over 14 amino acids. CDR1 is DFQATT and CDR2 is SNEGSKA in the germline V gene (reference sequence). CDR3 amino acids: CSARRVPGTGEQYF. CDR3 DNA: TGCAGTGCTAGAAGGGTCCCAGGGACGGGCGAGCAGTACTTC.

This chain connects TRBV12-3 or TRBV12-4 to TRBJ2-7; 9 bases are a match to TRBD1. The V gene end was trimmed by 4 bases and the J gene end by 5 bases; junction bases not matched to a gene: 9. CDR3 length: 15 residues. The CDR3 sequence is CASSSTGQGPNEQYF. CDR3 in DNA: TGTGCCAGCAGTTCAACGGGACAGGGTCCCAACGAGCAGTACTTC.

The CDR3 DNA is TGTGCCAGCAGCTTCGGCACGACGGAGGCTAACACCGGGGAGCTGTTTTTT. Translation gives CASSFGTTEANTGELFF. The chain combines TRBV7-9 with TRBJ2-2; possible D gene TRBD2, 5 bases. Germline CDR1 reads SEHNR; CDR2 reads FQNEAQ (reference sequence). The CDR3 is 17 amino acids. V lost 3 bases, J lost 2 bases, and 16 bases lay in between.

This clonotype was seen a few times. The chain joins TRBV6-5 to TRBJ2-5; TRBD1 agrees at 9 bases. The trim removed 0 bases at V and 6 bases at J, leaving 8 bases unmatched. The germline V gene encodes CDR1 MNHEY and CDR2 SVGAGI. This CDR3 is built from 16 residues. The DNA for the CDR3 is TGTGCCAGCAGTTACTCGAGCACAGGGGGCGTACAGACCCAGTACTTC. Its translation: CASSYSSTGGVQTQYF.

This clonotype was recorded at least ten times. This sequence joins TRBV29-1 and TRBJ1-1, with D possibly TRBD1 on 5 matching bases. The CDR3 loop spans 12 amino acids. Germline CDR1 and CDR2: SQVTM and ANQGSEA. Trimming cost V 6 bases and J 7 bases, with 15 bases left between them. The CDR3 DNA sequence: TGCAGCGTCGCCGGGACGCCTGGTGAAGCTTTCTTT. Translating it yields CSVAGTPGEAFF.

The chain is built from TRBV5-5 and TRBJ1-2; D not certain. From germline, CDR1 is SGHKS and CDR2 YYEKEE (reference sequence). V lost 0 bases and J lost 8, with 14 bases in between. The CDR3 is 14 residues long. The DNA for the CDR3 is TGTGCCAGCAGCTTGGCCTTGGAGGCGGGGGGCTACACCTTC. Its protein product is CASSLALEAGGYTF.

The DNA of the CDR3 is TGTGCCAGCAGTGATCCGGAGGTAGCGGGCGTTTACAATGAGCAGTTCTTC. Its protein product is CASSDPEVAGVYNEQFF. This chain links TRBV25-1 with TRBJ2-1; 7 bases map to TRBD2. The CDR3 contains 17 residues. The V segment lost 3 bases and the J segment 4 bases; nucleotides outside the gene matches: 12. The germline V gene encodes CDR1 MGHDK and CDR2 SYGVNS.

The chain recombines TRBV20-1 with TRBJ2-3, with 8 nucleotides matching TRBD2. V dropped 1 base and J dropped 2; count of bases not matched to a gene: 5. The CDR3 is 15 amino acids. Germline V gene sequence: CDR1 DFQATT, CDR2 SNEGSKA (reference sequence). The CDR3 DNA sequence: TGCAGTGCTAGAGCCCCGACTAGCGCCACAGATACGCAGTATTTT. It yields the protein CSARAPTSATDTQYF.

The rearrangement uses TRBV6-6 and TRBJ2-2; the match to TRBD2 covers 7 bases. Looked up from germline, CDR1 is MNHNY and CDR2 is SVGAGI (reference sequence). The V and J ends lost 6 bases and 6 bases, in that order; junction bases with no gene match: 4. The CDR3 covers 13 residues. The DNA for the CDR3 is TGTGCCAGCAGCGGGGGGAGTGCCGGGGAGCTGTTTTTT. This gives the protein CASSGGSAGELFF.

The V call is TRBV20-1, the J call TRBJ2-7; the D gene is possibly TRBD1 (6 bases). Trimming removed 3 bases from V and 1 base from J, with 13 bases in between. Per the germline V gene, CDR1 is DFQATT and CDR2 is SNEGSKA (reference sequence). There are 14 residues in the CDR3. This CDR3 reads CSARIRGGSYEQYF. Written as DNA, the CDR3 is TGCAGTGCTAGGATTAGAGGGGGTTCCTACGAGCAGTACTTC.

The V and J genes are TRBV28 and TRBJ2-1; 11 bases line up with TRBD1. The length of the CDR3 is 15 residues. V was clipped by 7 bases and J by 3 bases; unmatched bases: 5. The germline V gene encodes CDR1 MDHEN and CDR2 SYDVKM. The CDR3 DNA reads as TGTGCCAGCAAACGGACAGGGGGCCTCTACAATGAGCAGTTCTTC. As protein: CASKRTGGLYNEQFF.

This clonotype was counted many times. V gene TRBV29-1 combines with J gene TRBJ2-7; D is unresolved. V shed 4 bases and J shed 3 bases, with 7 bases lying between them. The CDR3 length is 11 residues. CDR1 is SQVTM and CDR2 is ANQGSEA in the germline V gene. In DNA form, the CDR3 reads TGCAGCGTTGGCGGCTACTACGAGCAGTACTTC. Its protein product is CSVGGYYEQYF.

The rearrangement joins TRBV4-1 to TRBJ2-4; 8 nucleotides line up with TRBD2. The CDR3 is made up of 17 amino acids. Losses at the gene ends were 1 base for V and 2 bases for J; bases not matched to a gene: 7. The germline CDR1 and CDR2 sequences are MGHRA and YSYEKL. The CDR3 nucleotides read TGCGCCAGCAGCCAAGTTTCCGGGGGGGGAACCAAAAACATTCAGTACTTC. Encoded protein: CASSQVSGGGTKNIQYF.

The chain is built from TRBV6-2 or TRBV6-3 and TRBJ2-1; 11 positions agree with TRBD2. Germline V gene sequence: CDR1 MNHEY, CDR2 SVGEGT. CDR3 size: 16 residues. V gave up 5 bases and J gave up 3 bases; unmatched junction bases: 6. The CDR3 nucleotides read TGTGCCAGCAGTCTTAGCGGGAGGGCCGTCTACAATGAGCAGTTCTTC. Protein: CASSLSGRAVYNEQFF.

This clonotype was detected many times. The chain links TRBV28 to TRBJ2-3, with D possibly being TRBD1 (6 bases). The CDR3 is 11 residues long. Germline V gene data show CDR1 as MDHEN and CDR2 as SYDVKM. Between the trimmed V and J ends, which lost 10 bases and 5 bases, there was a span of 10 bases. The CDR3 spells CATYRVDTQYF. DNA of the CDR3: TGTGCCACGTACAGGGTAGATACGCAGTATTTT.

This clonotype was seen only a few times. The V and J genes are TRBV6-5 and TRBJ2-7; D is perhaps TRBD1 (6 bases). Germline CDR1 and CDR2: MNHEY and SVGAGI. This CDR3 contains 11 residues. V was pared by 2 bases and J by 9 bases, with 8 bases between. The CDR3, as DNA: TGTGCCAGCAGTTACCTAGGGGGGCAGTACTTC. This codes for CASSYLGGQYF.

This clonotype was found a few times. The gene calls are TRBV28 and TRBJ2-7; the match to TRBD1 covers 7 bases. The V segment lost 5 bases and the J segment 6 bases; nucleotides outside the gene matches: 16. Germline lookup yields CDR1 MDHEN and CDR2 SYDVKM. This CDR3 has 16 residues. CDR3 coding DNA: TGTGCCAGCAGTCGATTTTCTAGGACAGGATTCTTCGAGCAGTACTTC. Its protein product is CASSRFSRTGFFEQYF.